A single sample gave rise to the 20 T cell receptor beta chains below, sequenced in a study of human T cells and chemical hapten exposure. TCRdb ran MiXCR on the RACE reads and lists one entry per CDR3 protein. The sample consists of roughly 200,000 distinct CDR3 sequences, around 25% of them appearing once. The time point: patch test 3, about 24 weeks after DPC sensitization. Specified treatment: therapeutic diphenylcyclopropenone sensitization with weekly scalp DPC. Sequences were derived from whole blood, sampled in connection with sensitization to the hapten diphenylcyclopropenone (DPC). These receptors were taken from a woman between 40 and 50 years old with alopecia areata. Some clones in this sample may be carry-over from other donors' samples.

Only a few counts were recorded for this clonotype. The chain has TRBV5-6 and TRBJ2-5; D might be TRBD1 or TRBD2, each matching 6 bases. The CDR3 length is 17 residues. The V gene's germline CDR1 is SGHDT and CDR2 YYEEEE. Trimming stripped 4 bases from V and 2 bases from J, with 21 bases between. The chain's CDR3 is CASSPKGRGLLQETQYF. CDR3 coding DNA: TGTGCCAGCAGCCCTAAGGGCCGGGGGCTCCTACAAGAGACCCAGTACTTC.

This clonotype has only a few counts. The J gene is TRBJ2-3, the V gene TRBV7-2; TRBD1 matches at 9 bases. This CDR3 is 16 amino acids long. With V trimmed by 5 bases and J by 2 bases, 8 bases remained unmatched. Germline V gene sequence: CDR1 SGHTA, CDR2 FQGNSA. This CDR3 is CASSLGQGGNTDTQYF. CDR3 in DNA: TGTGCCAGCAGCCTGGGACAGGGCGGAAACACAGATACGCAGTATTTT. Variable domain in full (rest from reference TRBV7-2 and TRBJ2-3): GAGVSQSPSNKVTEKGKDVELRCDPISGHTALYWYRQSLGQGLEFLIYFQGNSAPDKSGLPSDRFSAERTGGSVSTLTIQRTQQEDSAVYLCASSLGQGGNTDTQYFGPGTRLTVL.

Points on this clonotype: The CDR3 does not end in the conserved phenylalanine or tryptophan, so this is likely a read error. The chain is built from TRBV29-1 and TRBJ2-2; D gene uncertain. Germline lookup yields CDR1 SQVTM and CDR2 ANQGSEA. The V gene lost 3 bases and the J gene lost 1 base, with 9 bases spanning the gap. The CDR3 covers 14 residues. Here the CDR3 reads CSVEEQMNTGELFL. The CDR3, as DNA: TGCAGCGTTGAGGAGCAGATGAACACCGGGGAGCTGTTTCTT.

This chain connects TRBV4-3 to TRBJ2-7; weak D call: TRBD1 (5 bases). The germline gives CDR1 LGHNA, CDR2 YSLEER. This CDR3 contains 14 residues. Trimming removed 1 base from V and 4 bases from J, with 11 bases in between. This chain's CDR3 is CASSQGTPPYEQYF. Written as DNA, the CDR3 is TGCGCCAGCAGCCAAGGGACACCACCTTACGAGCAGTACTTC.

This clonotype was seen more than once but under ten times. J is TRBJ2-1 and V is TRBV5-1, with 13 bases lining up with TRBD2. The CDR3 sequence is 15 residues long. Germline assignment: CDR1 SGHRS and CDR2 YFSETQ. J was trimmed by 9 bases and V by 3 bases; bases with no gene match: 6. The CDR3 DNA reads as TGCGCCAGCAGCTCTAGACTAGCGGGAGGATCTGAGCAGTTCTTC. Amino acids: CASSSRLAGGSEQFF.

This rearrangement joins TRBV27 to TRBJ2-7; no firm D call. CDR1 MNHEY and CDR2 SMNVEV come from the germline V gene (reference sequence). Trimming took 3 bases from V and 0 from J, leaving 12 bases between them. The CDR3 runs to 15 residues. The CDR3 DNA reads TGTGCCAGCAGTTTCGCAGGACGTACCTCCTACGAGCAGTACTTC. Protein: CASSFAGRTSYEQYF.

The gene calls are TRBV5-1 and TRBJ2-7, with 10 positions matching TRBD1. The CDR3 has 15 residues. Germline V lookup: CDR1 SGHRS, CDR2 YFSETQ. V dropped 3 bases and J dropped 2; count of bases not matched to a gene: 5. DNA of the CDR3: TGCGCCAGCAGCTACACGGGACAGGGGCCCTACGAGCAGTACTTC. Its translation is CASSYTGQGPYEQYF.

This clonotype was seen a few times. The CDR3 spells CASSSLVRSGGSLDNEQFF. CDR3 DNA sequence: TGCGCCAGCAGCTCCCTTGTCAGGTCTGGCGGGAGTCTGGACAATGAGCAGTTCTTC. This chain connects TRBV5-1 to TRBJ2-1; 7 bases match TRBD2. There are 19 residues in the CDR3. Germline V CDR1 and CDR2: SGHRS, YFSETQ. The trim removed 3 bases at V and 5 bases at J, leaving 20 bases unmatched. Variable domain in full (rest from reference TRBV5-1 and TRBJ2-1): KAGVTQTPRYLIKTRGQQVTLSCSPISGHRSVSWYQQTPGQGLQFLFEYFSETQRNKGNFPGRFSGRQFSNSRSEMNVSTLELGDSALYLCASSSLVRSGGSLDNEQFFGPGTRLTVL.

This clonotype has just a few counts. The CDR3 spells CAWSFGTQETQYF. The CDR3 DNA reads TGTGCCTGGAGTTTTGGCACTCAAGAGACCCAGTACTTC. The gene calls are TRBV30 and TRBJ2-5; no reliable D call. Deletions cut 2 bases from V and 2 bases from J, with 9 bases between. From germline, CDR1 is GTSNPN and CDR2 SVGIG (reference sequence). This CDR3 comprises 13 residues.

This clonotype was counted only a few times. The chain combines TRBV4-2 with TRBJ2-1; tentatively, D is TRBD1 or TRBD2 (6 bases each). The V end was cut by 1 base, the J end by 6 bases, with 19 bases between. Germline CDR1 reads LGHNA; CDR2 reads YNFKEQ. The CDR3 is 17 amino acids. For the CDR3, the DNA is TGTGCCAGCAGCCAAGGAGGGGGGAGGACCTATCCCAATGAGCAGTTCTTC. Its translation is CASSQGGGRTYPNEQFF.

The chain combines TRBV12-3 or TRBV12-4 with TRBJ1-4; D is possibly TRBD1 (5 bases). Between the trimmed V and J ends, which lost 3 bases and 5 bases, there was a span of 10 bases. This CDR3 has 14 amino acids. The DNA for the CDR3 is TGTGCCAGCAGTTTCGGGACCGCGAATGAAAAACTGTTTTTT. Translating gives CASSFGTANEKLFF.

This chain links TRBV6-1 with TRBJ2-7, with no clear D. Germline V lookup: CDR1 MNHNS, CDR2 SASEGT. This CDR3 has 13 residues. Trimming took 6 bases from V and 9 from J, leaving 18 bases between them. The DNA for the CDR3 is TGTGCCAGCAGGGCCCCACCTCAGCTGGGGCAGTACTTC. Protein: CASRAPPQLGQYF.

The rearrangement joins TRBV29-1 to TRBJ1-2; the D is unclear. V was trimmed by 6 bases and J by 2 bases, leaving 13 bases between them. CDR1 is SQVTM and CDR2 is ANQGSEA in the germline V gene. The CDR3 runs to 13 residues. The CDR3, as DNA: TGCAGCGTGACGGGCCCGGGCAACTATGGCTACACCTTC. This translates into CSVTGPGNYGYTF.

This clonotype was detected only a few times. V is TRBV7-2 and J is TRBJ2-1, with unresolved D. This CDR3 contains 13 residues. Per the germline V gene, CDR1 is SGHTA and CDR2 is FQGNSA. V lost 1 base and J lost 6, with 7 bases in between. The CDR3 region is CASSLDYPNEQFF. CDR3 DNA: TGTGCCAGCAGCTTAGACTACCCCAATGAGCAGTTCTTC. Full variable domain (rest looked up from reference TRBV7-2 and TRBJ2-1): GAGVSQSPSNKVTEKGKDVELRCDPISGHTALYWYRQSLGQGLEFLIYFQGNSAPDKSGLPSDRFSAERTGGSVSTLTIQRTQQEDSAVYLCASSLDYPNEQFFGPGTRLTVL.

In its sample, this clonotype was seen a few times. The chain is built from TRBV14 and TRBJ1-6; a possible D gene is TRBD1 (6 bases). CDR1 is SGHDN, CDR2 FVKESK, per germline. The V and J ends lost 5 bases and 0 bases respectively, with 14 bases between them. The CDR3 contains 17 residues. CDR3: CASSAGQPSSYNSPLHF. The CDR3 region has the DNA TGTGCCAGCAGCGCCGGACAGCCGAGCTCCTATAATTCACCCCTCCACTTT.

V and J are TRBV2 and TRBJ1-5, with D unresolved. In germline, CDR1 is SNHLY, CDR2 FYNNEI. V was shortened by 7 bases and J by 1 base, with 11 bases between the two germline ends. This CDR3 comprises 14 residues. Written as DNA, the CDR3 is TGTGCCAGCACCTCGTGGGAAAGCAATCAGCCCCAGCATTTT. Its translation is CASTSWESNQPQHF. Full variable domain (missing parts from reference TRBV2 and TRBJ1-5): EPEVTQTPSHQVTQMGQEVILRCVPISNHLYFYWYRQILGQKVEFLVSFYNNEISEKSEIFDDQFSVERPDGSNFTLKIRSTKLEDSAMYFCASTSWESNQPQHFGDGTRLSIL.

The chain recombines TRBV19 with TRBJ2-5; 7 nucleotides align to TRBD2. This CDR3 has 14 amino acids. Looked up from germline, CDR1 is LNHDA and CDR2 is SQIVND (reference sequence). J was trimmed by 7 bases and V by 5 bases; bases with no gene match: 10. The CDR3 reads CASSSRVPGGTQYF. CDR3 nucleotides: TGTGCCAGTAGTTCCAGGGTCCCGGGAGGGACCCAGTACTTC.

The V and J genes are TRBV7-2 and TRBJ1-6, with D unclear. The V gene's germline CDR1 is SGHTA and CDR2 FQGNSA. There are 18 residues in the CDR3. V was clipped by 0 bases and J by 0 bases, with 12 bases between them. The chain's CDR3 is CASSLAILGSSYNSPLHF. The CDR3 DNA is TGTGCCAGCAGCTTAGCGATCTTAGGGAGCTCCTATAATTCACCCCTCCACTTT.

The chain joins TRBV28 to TRBJ1-6; 12 bases line up with TRBD1. The CDR3 consists of 15 residues. In germline, CDR1 is MDHEN, CDR2 SYDVKM. Losses at the gene ends were 5 bases for V and 10 bases for J; bases not matched to a gene: 6. The CDR3 DNA follows: TGTGCCAGCAGTCCAGGGACAGGGGGCAAATCACCCCTCCACTTT. It translates to CASSPGTGGKSPLHF.

The rearrangement joins TRBV7-2 to TRBJ2-7, with 8 nucleotides matching TRBD2. Per the germline V gene, CDR1 is SGHTA and CDR2 is FQGNSA. V trimming: 1 base; J trimming: 0 bases; junction bases outside the gene matches: 5. This CDR3 is 16 amino acids long. As DNA, the CDR3 is TGTGCCAGCAGCTTAGGGCCGGGACTAGACTCCTACGAGCAGTACTTC. Amino acid sequence: CASSLGPGLDSYEQYF. Supplemented by reference TRBV7-2 and TRBJ2-7, the full variable domain reads GAGVSQSPSNKVTEKGKDVELRCDPISGHTALYWYRQSLGQGLEFLIYFQGNSAPDKSGLPSDRFSAERTGGSVSTLTIQRTQQEDSAVYLCASSLGPGLDSYEQYFGPGTRLTVT.